The 17 T cell receptor beta chains reported below all come from one sample, sequenced in a study of regulatory T cells in long-lasting Graves disease. This sample's time point: newly diagnosed GD, antithyroid drugs for less than 3 months. Scientists built the TCR library using RNA that was extracted from PBMCs. Arm-PCR of CDR3 regions and iRepertoire HTBI primers were used to build TCR beta libraries. TCRdb recomputed calls from the multiplex PCR reads with MiXCR, one row per CDR3 protein. Altogether around 360,000 distinct CDR3 sequences are present, about 17% being singletons, with the ten largest covering over 20%. This sample also belongs to another study, concerning T cells in Graves' hyperthyroidism and ophthalmopathy.

The specimen was peripheral blood mononuclear cells (PBMCs), collected at new diagnosis, from a patient treated with antithyroid drugs. All receptors come from a woman younger than 30 with Graves disease.

This clonotype came up a few times. CDR3 residues: CATSRVALAGGPTGELFF. The CDR3 coding sequence is TGTGCCACCAGCAGAGTCGCACTAGCGGGAGGGCCCACCGGGGAGCTGTTTTTT. The V gene is TRBV15, the J gene TRBJ2-2, with 13 bases fitting TRBD2. Germline CDR1 is LNHNV and CDR2 is YYDKDF (reference sequence). The V gene end was trimmed by 1 base and the J gene end by 4 bases; junction bases not matched to a gene: 6. This CDR3 region has 18 residues.

V usage is TRBV5-1 and J usage is TRBJ1-4, with 8 bases fitting TRBD1. Germline assignment: CDR1 SGHRS and CDR2 YFSETQ. The CDR3 extends over 16 amino acids. Germline trimming cut 0 bases from V and 4 bases from J; bases unmatched to any gene: 5. The CDR3 DNA sequence: TGCGCCAGCAGCTTGGGACAGGGGCTTGGTAATGAAAAACTGTTTTTT. Protein: CASSLGQGLGNEKLFF. The full variable domain, with the rest looked up from reference TRBV5-1 and TRBJ1-4, is KAGVTQTPRYLIKTRGQQVTLSCSPISGHRSVSWYQQTPGQGLQFLFEYFSETQRNKGNFPGRFSGRQFSNSRSEMNVSTLELGDSALYLCASSLGQGLGNEKLFFGSGTQLSVL.

The chain has TRBV19 and TRBJ2-4; D may correspond to TRBD1 or TRBD2 (6 bases each). This CDR3 spans 14 amino acids. The germline CDR1 and CDR2 sequences are LNHDA and SQIVND (reference sequence). Trimming removed 1 base from V and 5 bases from J, with 9 bases in between. The CDR3 protein is CASSIGGAQNIQYF. For the CDR3, the DNA is TGTGCCAGTAGTATAGGGGGGGCCCAAAACATTCAGTACTTC.

This clonotype was seen only a few times. A much bigger clone sits one base away, suggesting this may be a read error. The chain recombines TRBV30 with TRBJ1-5; the D is unclear. V was shortened by 0 bases and J by 2 bases, with 8 bases between the two germline ends. This CDR3 region has 14 residues. The germline gives CDR1 GTSNPN, CDR2 SVGIG (reference sequence). CDR3 amino acids: CAWSVGWGNQPQHF. CDR3 bases: TGTGCCTGGAGTGTAGGGTGGGGCAATCAGCCCCAGCATTTT.

V is TRBV27 and J is TRBJ1-1, with D unresolved. V was trimmed by 0 bases and J by 6 bases, leaving 11 bases between them. The germline gives CDR1 MNHEY, CDR2 SMNVEV (reference sequence). This CDR3 contains 14 residues. The CDR3, as DNA: TGTGCCAGCAGTTTATCCTACCAGAGCCCTGAAGCTTTCTTT. It translates to CASSLSYQSPEAFF.

Points on this clonotype: A far larger clone is one nucleotide away, so this likely arose from a read error. The chain employs TRBV3-1 and TRBJ2-5; D is undetermined. The germline V and J ends were trimmed by 3 bases and 11 bases, with 25 bases remaining between them. Looked up from germline, CDR1 is LGHDT and CDR2 is YNNKEL (reference sequence). This CDR3 contains 16 residues. The CDR3 protein is CASSQKVPLGYNEQYF. DNA of the CDR3: TGTGCCAGCAGCCAGAAAGTCCCTCTAGGCTACAATGAGCAGTACTTC.

This clonotype was seen at least ten times. The chain recombines TRBV11-2 with TRBJ1-6; D is perhaps TRBD1 (6 bases). Germline CDR1 is SGHAT and CDR2 is FQNNGV. The CDR3 spans 14 residues. The ends were cut back, 3 bases at V and 7 bases at J, with 10 bases in the middle. This CDR3 is CASSFTQGNSPLHF. The CDR3 region has the DNA TGTGCCAGCAGCTTTACACAGGGCAATTCACCCCTCCACTTT.

For this clonotype: This may stem from a read error, because a much larger clone lies one nucleotide away. V and J are TRBV12-3 or TRBV12-4 and TRBJ2-6, with TRBD1 as a possible D gene (6 bases). The CDR3 length is 17 residues. This CDR3 is CASSSRQGLSGANVPTF. The CDR3 DNA sequence: TGTGCCAGCAGCTCTCGGCAGGGGCTCTCTGGGGCCAACGTCCCGACTTTC.

As for this clonotype: Being one base from a much bigger clone, this may be a read error. The chain carries TRBV6-1 and TRBJ2-3; D is tentatively TRBD1 or TRBD2 (5 bases each). The CDR3 runs to 14 residues. CDR1 MNHNS and CDR2 SASEGT come from the germline V gene. V lost 7 bases and J lost 0, with 11 bases in between. CDR3 bases: TGTGCCAGCATCCGGGACCCCAGCACAGATACGCAGTATTTT. The encoded protein is CASIRDPSTDTQYF.

This clonotype was seen at least ten times. CDR3 nucleotide sequence: TGTGCCAGCAGCCCTGGCGGGGGGTTTTACAATGAGCAGTTCTTC. This codes for CASSPGGGFYNEQFF. The chain links TRBV28 to TRBJ2-1, with 8 nucleotides matching TRBD2. The V gene end was trimmed by 6 bases and the J gene end by 4 bases; junction bases not matched to a gene: 8. CDR3 length: 15 amino acids. Germline CDR1 and CDR2: MDHEN and SYDVKM. The variable domain in full, with the rest retrieved from reference TRBV28 and TRBJ2-1, is DVKVTQSSRYLVKRTGEKVFLECVQDMDHENMFWYRQDPGLGLRLIYFSYDVKMKEKGDIPEGYSVSREKKERFSLILESASTNQTSMYLCASSPGGGFYNEQFFGPGTRLTVL.

In this sample, this clonotype turned up many times. CDR3 amino acids: CASSQQSSYNSPLHF. CDR3 sequence (DNA): TGTGCCAGCAGCCAACAGAGCTCCTATAATTCACCCCTCCACTTT. This chain links TRBV3-1 with TRBJ1-6; D gene uncertain. The CDR3 length is 15 residues. The V end was cut by 2 bases, the J end by 0 bases, with 5 bases between. Looked up from germline, CDR1 is LGHDT and CDR2 is YNNKEL (reference sequence).

Ten or more counts support this clonotype. The chain uses TRBV7-3 and TRBJ2-1; TRBD2 might be the D (5 bases). CDR1 is SGHTA, CDR2 FQGTGA, per germline. V gave up 5 bases and J gave up 9 bases, with 14 bases separating them. This CDR3 comprises 13 residues. The CDR3 loop is CASSARPGGEQFF. CDR3 bases: TGTGCCAGCAGCGCGAGACCAGGAGGTGAGCAGTTCTTC.

This chain uses TRBV7-6 with TRBJ1-1, with 7 bases identical to TRBD1. V gave up 2 bases and J gave up 4 bases; unmatched junction bases: 10. This CDR3 is built from 16 residues. The V gene's germline CDR1 is SGHVS and CDR2 FNYEAQ. CDR3 coding DNA: TGTGCCAGCAGCTTAACCGGGACAGCCCCGAGCACTGAAGCTTTCTTT. It codes for CASSLTGTAPSTEAFF.

This clonotype was observed many times. CDR3 nucleotides: TGTGCCAGCAGCGACAGGGGGCGGACAGAAGAGACCCAGTACTTC. Its translation is CASSDRGRTEETQYF. The chain employs TRBV6-1 and TRBJ2-5; 10 bases align to TRBD1. The CDR3 totals 15 residues. Germline lookup yields CDR1 MNHNS and CDR2 SASEGT. The trim removed 6 bases at V and 3 bases at J, leaving 7 bases unmatched.

This clonotype was observed a handful of times. Since a much larger clone is just one base distant, this may be a read error. This chain joins TRBV11-2 and TRBJ2-1; D is possibly TRBD1 (5 bases). This CDR3 has 18 residues. The V gene lost 5 bases and the J gene lost 10 bases, with 30 bases spanning the gap. Germline values: CDR1 SGHAT, CDR2 FQNNGV. The CDR3 is CASSPSTSYRFSSYEQFF. In nucleotides, the CDR3 is TGTGCCAGCAGCCCCTCTACCTCATACAGGTTTAGCTCCTACGAGCAGTTCTTC.

This clonotype showed up many times. J is TRBJ2-7 and V is TRBV6-4; TRBD2 aligns across 7 bases. The CDR3 runs 16 residues. J lost 3 bases, V lost 2 bases, and 10 bases had no gene match. CDR1 is MRHNA, CDR2 SNTAGT, per germline. This CDR3 is CASSDPPYGRNYEQYF. The DNA for the CDR3 is TGTGCCAGCAGTGACCCCCCCTACGGGAGGAACTACGAGCAGTACTTC.

Notes on this clonotype: A far larger clone differs by one base, so this is likely a read error. The rearrangement uses TRBV10-3 and TRBJ1-5; D unresolved. The V gene lost 5 bases and the J gene lost 2 bases, with 13 bases spanning the gap. From germline, CDR1 is ENHRY and CDR2 SYGVKD. CDR3 length: 15 amino acids. The CDR3 spells CAISPDPGGNQPQHF. CDR3 sequence (DNA): TGTGCCATCAGTCCTGACCCCGGGGGCAATCAGCCCCAGCATTTT.